What follows are 6 T cell receptor beta chains derived from one specimen sequenced in a study of response to subunit inactivated influenza vaccine. TCRdb re-called the RT-PCR reads with MiXCR, one entry per CDR3 protein. This table has about 520,000 distinct CDR3 sequences, about a tenth appearing once. The specimen comprised PBMCs from blood, sampled roughly 6 weeks after vaccination. The receptors originated from a man aged 50 to 60 who received an inactivated influenza vaccine.

The chain joins TRBV12-3 or TRBV12-4 to TRBJ1-3, with TRBD1 as a possible D gene (5 bases). V lost 4 bases to trimming and J lost 5 bases, with 12 bases between them. The CDR3 has 14 amino acids. The CDR3 DNA reads TGTGCCAGCAGTTACGTGGCAGGGCGAAACACCATATATTTT. Protein product: CASSYVAGRNTIYF.

This clonotype was recorded at least ten times. The gene calls are TRBV20-1 and TRBJ2-1; the match to TRBD2 covers 7 bases. V shed 6 bases, J shed 1 base, and the junction held 12 bases outside the gene matches. The CDR3 runs to 16 residues. CDR1 is DFQATT, CDR2 SNEGSKA, per germline (reference sequence). The CDR3 DNA is TGCAGTGCCCCAACAGGCGGGGGTTTATCCTACAATGAGCAGTTCTTC. Translating gives CSAPTGGGLSYNEQFF.

The CDR3 DNA follows: TGCAGCGCAAATCCGGGAGGGGGCTATGGCTACACCTTC. Translated, it gives CSANPGGGYGYTF. This chain links TRBV29-1 with TRBJ1-2; the D gene is possibly TRBD1 (6 bases). This CDR3 is 13 amino acids long. Trimming stripped 7 bases from V and 4 bases from J, with 16 bases between. Germline-derived CDR1 and CDR2 are SQVTM and ANQGSEA. Supplemented by reference TRBV29-1 and TRBJ1-2, the full variable domain reads SAVISQKPSRDICQRGTSLTIQCQVDSQVTMMFWYRQQPGQSLTLIATANQGSEATYESGFVIDKFPISRPNLTFSTLTVSNMSPEDSSIYLCSANPGGGYGYTFGSGTRLTVV.

CDR3 amino acids: CASRSGMSEQYF. The CDR3 DNA sequence: TGTGCCAGCAGAAGCGGGATGAGCGAGCAGTACTTC. The rearrangement uses TRBV12-3 or TRBV12-4 and TRBJ2-7, with 7 bases that match TRBD2. V was pared by 6 bases and J by 6 bases, with 5 bases of the junction left unmatched. The CDR3 covers 12 residues.

The chain links TRBV27 to TRBJ2-3, with 8 bases that match TRBD2. The germline V gene has CDR1 MNHEY and CDR2 SMNVEV (reference sequence). V shed 6 bases and J 1 base; nucleotides not matched to a gene: 9. CDR3 length: 16 residues. The CDR3 region has the DNA TGTGCCAGCAGAACTCTTAGCGGGGCCCGCACAGATACGCAGTATTTT. The encoded protein is CASRTLSGARTDTQYF.

This clonotype was observed a few times. The J gene is TRBJ2-5, the V gene TRBV29-1; D is uncertain. CDR3 length: 11 amino acids. Germline V gene sequence: CDR1 SQVTM, CDR2 ANQGSEA. Trimming took off 6 bases at V and 3 bases at J, with 8 bases between the two ends. The CDR3 sequence is CSVPYKETQYF. CDR3 sequence (DNA): TGCAGCGTACCCTACAAAGAGACCCAGTACTTC.